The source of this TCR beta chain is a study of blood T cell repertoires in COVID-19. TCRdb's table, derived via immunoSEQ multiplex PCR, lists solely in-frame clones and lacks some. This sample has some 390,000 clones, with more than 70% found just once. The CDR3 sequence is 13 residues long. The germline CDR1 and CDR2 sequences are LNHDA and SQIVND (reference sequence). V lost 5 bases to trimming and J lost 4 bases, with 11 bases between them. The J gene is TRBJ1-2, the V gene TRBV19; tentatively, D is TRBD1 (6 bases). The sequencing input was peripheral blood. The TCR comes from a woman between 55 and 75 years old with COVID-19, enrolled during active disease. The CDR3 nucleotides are TGTGCCAGTAGTTTCCAGGGGCGCTATGGCTACACCTTC. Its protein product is CASSFQGRYGYTF.